The 30 T cell receptor beta chains below were found in one sample sequenced in a study of cytomegalovirus exposure and HLA in healthy donors. Primers for the PCR totalled 60 Vbeta and 13 Jbeta. TCRdb's copy holds only in-frame clones and misses some; the assay was immunoSEQ multiplex PCR. The sample lists approximately 100,000 clones, roughly 9.4% occurring once. The sequenced sample consisted of PBMCs. Receptors originate from a man aged 50 to 60 in good health and CMV-seropositive.

The table lists this clone with a few counts. The CDR3 here is CASAPLDSANTEAFF. The CDR3 DNA follows: TGTGCCAGTGCTCCGTTAGACAGCGCGAACACTGAAGCTTTCTTT. This chain connects TRBV19 to TRBJ1-1, with D tentatively TRBD1 (5 bases). The CDR3 is 15 amino acids. Between the trimmed V and J ends, which lost 8 bases and 1 base, there was a span of 17 bases. Germline CDR1 LNHDA, CDR2 SQIVND (reference sequence). The entire variable domain, with the rest obtained from reference TRBV19 and TRBJ1-1, is as follows: DGGITQSPKYLFRKEGQNVTLSCEQNLNHDAMYWYRQDPGQGLRLIYYSQIVNDFQKGDIAEGYSVSREKKESFPLTVTSAQKNPTAFYLCASAPLDSANTEAFFGQGTRLTVV.

The chain employs TRBV21-1 and TRBJ2-7; the DNA was not used to check the table's D call, TRBD2. TRBV21-1 is tagged as a pseudogene. The CDR3 runs 15 residues. DNA for the CDR3: TGTGCCAGCAGCGCATCTAGCGGGAGGGATGTCGAGCAGTACTTC. Translated, it gives CASSASSGRDVEQYF.

This clone was observed a handful of times. The chain has TRBV5-8 and TRBJ2-7, with 7 bases matching TRBD1. V was clipped by 1 base and J by 1 base; unmatched bases: 5. In germline, CDR1 is SGHTS, CDR2 YDEGEE. This CDR3 region has 15 residues. The CDR3 DNA is TGTGCCAGCAGCTTGTCCAGGGGGAATTCCTACGAGCAGTACTTC. Translating gives CASSLSRGNSYEQYF.

The V gene is TRBV12-1, the J gene TRBJ1-2. TRBV12-1 counts as a pseudogene. This CDR3 spans 16 amino acids. CDR3 nucleotides: TGTGCCAGCGGCGGAGGGGTGACATCGAGGGACTATGGCTACACCTTC. Its protein product is CASGGGVTSRDYGYTF.

This clone was observed a few times. The rearrangement uses TRBV7-6 and TRBJ2-3, with D maybe TRBD1 (5 bases). Trimming took 5 bases from V and 6 from J, leaving 12 bases between them. This CDR3 comprises 13 residues. Germline V gene lookup returns CDR1 SGHVS and CDR2 FNYEAQ. CDR3 sequence reads: CASSKGVEDTQYF. DNA for the CDR3: TGTGCCAGCAGCAAAGGGGTGGAGGATACGCAGTATTTT. Drawing the rest from reference TRBV7-6 and TRBJ2-3, the complete variable domain is GAGVSQSPRYKVTKRGQDVALRCDPISGHVSLYWYRQALGQGPEFLTYFNYEAQQDKSGLPNDRFSAERPEGSISTLTIQRTEQRDSAMYRCASSKGVEDTQYFGPGTRLTVL.

The gene calls are TRBV7-2 and TRBJ2-2; D call uncertain. Trimming removed 4 bases at V and 4 bases at J, with 16 bases between. The germline V gene encodes CDR1 SGHTA and CDR2 FQGNSA. The CDR3 has 16 residues. The CDR3 coding sequence is TGTGCCAGCAGCTCACAATTCTTTCCGTTCACCGGGGAGCTGTTTTTT. Its protein is CASSSQFFPFTGELFF.

This clone was counted a few times. V gene TRBV28 combines with J gene TRBJ2-6, with 7 bases lining up with TRBD1. The CDR3 contains 16 residues. The germline gives CDR1 MDHEN, CDR2 SYDVKM. J gave up 4 bases and V 6 bases, and 9 bases lay outside the gene matches. CDR3 in amino acids: CASSTRDRAGANVLTF. CDR3 DNA sequence: TGTGCCAGCAGCACCCGCGACAGGGCCGGGGCCAACGTCCTGACTTTC.

In this sample, this clone turned up a few times. The chain is built from TRBV15 and TRBJ1-4; D perhaps matches TRBD1 (6 bases). Deletions cut 3 bases from V and 7 bases from J, with 18 bases between. The CDR3 has 16 residues. The V gene's germline CDR1 is LNHNV and CDR2 YYDKDF (reference sequence). CDR3 nucleotide sequence: TGTGCCACCAGCAGTGACGAGGGGGTGCCCTTTGAAAAACTGTTTTTT. This sequence encodes CATSSDEGVPFEKLFF.

This clone was recorded once. V usage is TRBV7-9 and J usage is TRBJ2-3; 7 positions match TRBD2. Trimming took 5 bases from V and 7 from J; bases not matched to a gene: 9. Looked up from germline, CDR1 is SEHNR and CDR2 is FQNEAQ (reference sequence). The CDR3 is 14 amino acids. The CDR3 DNA sequence: TGTGCCAGCAGCAAAGGGGAGGGTACGAATACGCAGTATTTT. This encodes CASSKGEGTNTQYF.

This clone came up many times. The CDR3 DNA reads TGTGCCGGGACAGGGATTTCGGCAGATACGCAGTATTTT. Its translation: CAGTGISADTQYF. The chain has TRBV2 and TRBJ2-3, with 9 bases identical to TRBD1. V lost 11 bases, J lost 4 bases, and 7 bases stayed unmatched. The CDR3 has 13 residues. Germline V lookup: CDR1 SNHLY, CDR2 FYNNEI.

In its sample, this clone was seen a few times. V gene TRBV11-2 combines with J gene TRBJ1-1; D not certain. The CDR3 has 15 residues. The germline gives CDR1 SGHAT, CDR2 FQNNGV. The ends were cut back, 3 bases at V and 1 base at J, with 12 bases in the middle. The CDR3 reads CASSFIRAGNTEAFF. CDR3 nucleotides: TGTGCCAGCAGCTTTATAAGGGCGGGGAACACTGAAGCTTTCTTT.

The chain carries TRBV11-3 and TRBJ1-1; D gene uncertain. Deletions cut 4 bases from V and 1 base from J, with 7 bases between. The CDR3 totals 13 residues. The V gene's germline CDR1 is SGHNT and CDR2 YENEEA. The CDR3 region has the DNA TGTGCCAGCAGCTGGGCATCGAACACTGAAGCTTTCTTT. Its translation: CASSWASNTEAFF.

There are many counts of this clone. The J gene is TRBJ2-6, the V gene TRBV6-1; D not resolved. V was clipped by 5 bases and J by 0 bases, with 8 bases between them. The CDR3 loop spans 15 amino acids. CDR1 MNHNS and CDR2 SASEGT come from the germline V gene. CDR3 in DNA: TGTGCCAGCAGTCCCCGTTACTCTGGGGCCAACGTCCTGACTTTC. Protein: CASSPRYSGANVLTF.

The rearrangement joins TRBV19 to TRBJ1-1; tentatively, D is TRBD1 (6 bases). Germline V gene sequence: CDR1 LNHDA, CDR2 SQIVND (reference sequence). Trimming shortened V by 6 bases and J by 7 bases, and 24 bases separated the two germline ends. The CDR3 totals 16 residues. The CDR3 DNA reads TGTGCCAGTAGCAGCGAGAAATGGTTAACAGGGATTGAAGCTTTCTTT. Protein product: CASSSEKWLTGIEAFF.

The V call is TRBV5-6, the J call TRBJ1-6; 8 nucleotides align to TRBD1. The ends lost 4 bases at V and 2 bases at J; junction bases unmatched: 5. CDR1 and CDR2 (germline): SGHDT, YYEEEE. This CDR3 spans 16 amino acids. The DNA of the CDR3 is TGTGCCAGCAGCCTAGACAGGGGTGCCTATAATTCACCCCTCCACTTT. This gives the protein CASSLDRGAYNSPLHF.

This clone was found a few times. This sequence joins TRBV6-6 and TRBJ2-7, with 10 bases matching TRBD1. This CDR3 contains 13 residues. Germline V gene sequence: CDR1 MNHNY, CDR2 SVGAGI (reference sequence). J was trimmed by 5 bases and V by 6 bases; bases with no gene match: 4. CDR3 sequence: CASSRTGGDEQYF. CDR3 nucleotide sequence: TGTGCCAGCAGCCGGACAGGGGGGGACGAGCAGTACTTC.

The CDR3 DNA reads as TGTGCCAGTTTCGGGGAAAAGCAGTTCTTC. Its translation is CASFGEKQFF. V and J are TRBV28 and TRBJ2-1, with D possibly matching TRBD2 (5 bases). The germline V and J ends were trimmed by 9 bases and 11 bases, with 11 bases remaining between them. This CDR3 region has 10 residues. CDR1 MDHEN and CDR2 SYDVKM come from the germline V gene. The whole variable domain, filled in from reference TRBV28 and TRBJ2-1, reads DVKVTQSSRYLVKRTGEKVFLECVQDMDHENMFWYRQDPGLGLRLIYFSYDVKMKEKGDIPEGYSVSREKKERFSLILESASTNQTSMYLCASFGEKQFFGPGTRLTVL.

This chain uses TRBV5-6 with TRBJ2-7; 10 nucleotides agree with TRBD1. V lost 0 bases and J lost 7; bases outside the gene matches: 1. The V gene's germline CDR1 is SGHDT and CDR2 YYEEEE. The CDR3 contains 13 residues. CDR3 bases: TGTGCCAGCAGCTTGGGGACAGGGGGAGAGCAGTACTTC. It is translated as CASSLGTGGEQYF.

This clone was seen more than once but under ten times. The chain recombines TRBV9 with TRBJ2-1; the match to TRBD2 covers 8 bases. The CDR3 covers 15 residues. J was trimmed by 8 bases and V by 0 bases; bases with no gene match: 7. Germline CDR1 and CDR2: SGDLS and YYNGEE. The CDR3 is CASSVESGGQDEQFF. Here the CDR3 DNA reads TGTGCCAGCAGCGTAGAGTCGGGAGGGCAGGATGAGCAGTTCTTC.

The V call is TRBV7-2, the J call TRBJ1-1; 8 nucleotides agree with TRBD1. The V gene end was trimmed by 4 bases and the J gene end by 1 base; junction bases not matched to a gene: 5. This CDR3 contains 15 residues. Germline CDR1 SGHTA, CDR2 FQGNSA. The CDR3, as DNA: TGTGCCAGCAGCTCTACAGGGGGGCCGAACACTGAAGCTTTCTTT. Protein product: CASSSTGGPNTEAFF.

In its sample, this clone was seen a few times. V is TRBV18 and J is TRBJ1-1, with 8 bases that match TRBD1. The CDR3 is made up of 16 amino acids. Looked up from germline, CDR1 is KGHSH and CDR2 is LQKENI. J lost 2 bases, V lost 5 bases, and 10 bases had no gene match. For the CDR3, the DNA is TGTGCCAGCTCAGTTCGACAGGGGCAAGAAAACACTGAAGCTTTCTTT. It encodes CASSVRQGQENTEAFF.

The chain recombines TRBV5-4 with TRBJ1-1, with D possibly being TRBD1 (5 bases). V lost 3 bases and J lost 5, with 23 bases in between. CDR3 length equals 17 residues. Per the germline V gene, CDR1 is SGHNT and CDR2 is YYREEE (reference sequence). The CDR3 here is CASSSQKGARIETEAFF. CDR3 in DNA: TGTGCCAGCAGCTCCCAGAAAGGGGCTCGCATAGAAACTGAAGCTTTCTTT. The whole variable domain, filled in from reference TRBV5-4 and TRBJ1-1, reads ETGVTQSPTHLIKTRGQQVTLRCSSQSGHNTVSWYQQALGQGPQFIFQYYREEENGRGNFPPRFSGLQFPNYSSELNVNALELDDSALYLCASSSQKGARIETEAFFGQGTRLTVV.

This clone was recorded a few times. The chain recombines TRBV7-3 with TRBJ1-2, with D uncertain. V lost 1 base and J lost 6, with 24 bases in between. Germline V CDR1 and CDR2: SGHTA, FQGTGA. This CDR3 is built from 18 residues. DNA for the CDR3: TGTGCCAGCAGCTTAATAGGCGGAGCTGGGTTTGCCGGCGATGGCTACACCTTC. It translates to CASSLIGGAGFAGDGYTF.

The V call is TRBV27, the J call TRBJ2-5, with 9 nucleotides matching TRBD1. The V gene end was trimmed by 2 bases and the J gene end by 7 bases; junction bases not matched to a gene: 5. There are 14 residues in the CDR3. Germline CDR1 reads MNHEY; CDR2 reads SMNVEV (reference sequence). CDR3 loop: CASSLNRGRGTQYF. CDR3 coding DNA: TGTGCCAGCAGTTTAAACAGGGGGCGGGGGACCCAGTACTTC.

This clone was picked up many times. The genes are TRBV10-3 and TRBJ2-5; D not certain. This CDR3 is 18 amino acids long. V lost 0 bases, J lost 0 bases, and 17 bases lay in between. CDR1 is ENHRY, CDR2 SYGVKD, per germline. The CDR3 nucleotides read TGTGCCATCAGTGAGTCGAAGCTTCTCGAGATGTACCAAGAGACCCAGTACTTC. It translates to CAISESKLLEMYQETQYF.

This clone was counted at least ten times. The V call is TRBV30, the J call TRBJ2-3, with 8 nucleotides matching TRBD2. The CDR3 consists of 19 residues. CDR1 is GTSNPN, CDR2 SVGIG, per germline (reference sequence). V dropped 2 bases and J dropped 4; count of bases not matched to a gene: 20. Here the CDR3 reads CAWSTLVSGGTSIPDTQYF. The CDR3 DNA reads as TGTGCCTGGAGTACATTAGTTTCAGGCGGGACTAGTATACCAGATACGCAGTATTTT.

The rearrangement joins TRBV5-1 to TRBJ2-3, with a possible D match to TRBD2 (6 bases). Trimming removed 0 bases from V and 2 bases from J, with 16 bases in between. CDR1 and CDR2 (germline): SGHRS, YFSETQ. The CDR3 covers 17 residues. The CDR3 coding sequence is TGCGCCAGCAGCTTGGCCGAACTAGCCCCCTACACAGATACGCAGTATTTT. Protein sequence: CASSLAELAPYTDTQYF.

This clone was recorded a few times. V gene TRBV5-1 combines with J gene TRBJ2-1; 12 positions agree with TRBD1. CDR3 size: 15 residues. Germline CDR1 and CDR2: SGHRS and YFSETQ. Losses at the gene ends were 3 bases for V and 8 bases for J; bases not matched to a gene: 6. DNA for the CDR3: TGCGCCAGCAGCTCGGGACAGGGGGCTAGGGATGAGCAGTTCTTC. Its protein is CASSSGQGARDEQFF.

The chain joins TRBV15 to TRBJ1-4; D possibly corresponds to TRBD1 (6 bases). Trimming took 1 base from V and 11 from J, leaving 11 bases between them. The CDR3 loop spans 13 amino acids. CDR1 is LNHNV and CDR2 is YYDKDF in the germline V gene (reference sequence). CDR3 region: CATSRGGTSKLFF. The DNA for the CDR3 is TGTGCCACCAGCAGAGGGGGGACATCGAAACTGTTTTTT.

The J gene is TRBJ1-2, the V gene TRBV19; D call uncertain. Trimming removed 4 bases at V and 0 bases at J, with 9 bases between. The germline gives CDR1 LNHDA, CDR2 SQIVND (reference sequence). There are 14 residues in the CDR3. The CDR3 nucleotides read TGTGCCAGTAGTACCAGTCAAGCTAACTATGGCTACACCTTC. Amino acids: CASSTSQANYGYTF. Combining the CDR3 with reference TRBV19 and TRBJ1-2 gives the whole variable domain DGGITQSPKYLFRKEGQNVTLSCEQNLNHDAMYWYRQDPGQGLRLIYYSQIVNDFQKGDIAEGYSVSREKKESFPLTVTSAQKNPTAFYLCASSTSQANYGYTFGSGTRLTVV.